This TCR beta chain was retrieved from a study of T cell changes during pregnancy in multiple sclerosis. Repertoires were generated with immunoSEQ multiplex PCR, while TCRdb's copy carries only in-frame clones and drops some. The sample records under 85,000 clones, 85% to 95% being singletons. The germline CDR1 and CDR2 sequences are LNHDA and SQIVND (reference sequence). The length of the CDR3 is 14 residues. V was clipped by 5 bases and J by 5 bases; unmatched bases: 7. The origin of this receptor is a female donor with multiple sclerosis, enrolled in a pregnancy study. This chain uses TRBV19 with TRBJ1-2; TRBD1 aligns across 8 bases. The sample in question was CD4+ T cells from peripheral blood mononuclear cells, obtained before pregnancy. CDR3 in amino acids: CASSPRTGRYGYTF. The CDR3 DNA is TGTGCCAGTAGTCCTCGGACAGGGAGATATGGCTACACCTTC.